Listed here are 8 T cell receptor beta chains from one sample, sequenced in a study of shared clonotypes between healthy human individuals. Sequencing was performed with immunoSEQ multiplex PCR; in TCRdb, only in-frame clones are kept and a portion is missing. The profile covers 70,000 to 95,000 clones, with roughly three fifths appearing a single time and around 52% taken by the ten largest. Sequencing was performed on memory CD8+ T cells sorted from blood. The sample's subset: CD45RO+ cells pooled with CCR7-negative TemRA cells. These receptor sequences come from a man between 25 and 39 years old in good health.

The chain recombines TRBV5-4 with TRBJ2-7; tentative D call: TRBD1 (6 bases). V was shortened by 3 bases and J by 3 bases, with 19 bases between the two germline ends. This CDR3 has 16 residues. Germline V CDR1 and CDR2: SGHNT, YYREEE (reference sequence). The CDR3 region has the DNA TGTGCCAGCAGCTCCGGAACCAGGGGAGTGGACTACGAGCAGTACTTC. It specifies CASSSGTRGVDYEQYF.

J is TRBJ2-7 and V is TRBV6-6; D gene unclear. The CDR3 contains 12 residues. The germline V gene has CDR1 MNHNY and CDR2 SVGAGI (reference sequence). V was shortened by 7 bases and J by 0 bases, with 7 bases between the two germline ends. The CDR3 DNA reads as TGTGCCAGCATGGGTGGCTCCTACGAGCAGTACTTC. The encoded protein is CASMGGSYEQYF.

The V gene is TRBV7-7, the J gene TRBJ2-1, with D perhaps TRBD2 (6 bases). Trimming left V 5 bases short and J 7 bases short, with 15 bases between. Per germline, CDR1 SSHAT and CDR2 FNYEAQ (reference sequence). The CDR3 has 14 residues. The CDR3 region is CASSPLLAKNEQFF. CDR3 sequence (DNA): TGTGCCAGCAGCCCCCTACTAGCAAAGAATGAGCAGTTCTTC.

The table lists this clone with a few counts. The chain carries TRBV27 and TRBJ2-4; 13 nucleotides agree with TRBD2. V trimming: 5 bases; J trimming: 6 bases; junction bases outside the gene matches: 13. The V gene's germline CDR1 is MNHEY and CDR2 SMNVEV (reference sequence). The CDR3 contains 18 residues. The DNA for the CDR3 is TGTGCCAGCAGTCTGCGAATCCCGGGACTAGCGGGGCCAAACATTCAGTACTTC. Translated: CASSLRIPGLAGPNIQYF.

The V and J genes are TRBV7-9 and TRBJ2-1; the D is unclear. The CDR3 is 13 residues long. Germline assignment: CDR1 SEHNR and CDR2 FQNEAQ (reference sequence). V dropped 2 bases and J dropped 7 bases, with 9 bases sitting between them. As DNA, the CDR3 is TGTGCCAGCAGCTTAAATCCCAAAAATGAGCAGTTCTTC. It specifies CASSLNPKNEQFF. The full variable domain, with the rest looked up from reference TRBV7-9 and TRBJ2-1, is DTGVSQNPRHKITKRGQNVTFRCDPISEHNRLYWYRQTLGQGPEFLTYFQNEAQLEKSRLLSDRFSAERPKGSFSTLEIQRTEQGDSAMYLCASSLNPKNEQFFGPGTRLTVL.

The rearrangement links TRBV27 to TRBJ1-5; no firm D call. Trimming took 2 bases from V and 9 from J, leaving 17 bases between them. The CDR3 totals 15 residues. The germline V gene has CDR1 MNHEY and CDR2 SMNVEV (reference sequence). The CDR3 sequence is CASSLQDPGLGPQHF. The CDR3 DNA reads TGTGCCAGCAGTTTACAGGATCCGGGCCTAGGGCCCCAGCATTTT.

V is TRBV29-1 and J is TRBJ1-1; D gene uncertain. V lost 6 bases and J 0 bases, leaving 8 bases between the germline ends. The CDR3 has 12 amino acids. CDR1 is SQVTM and CDR2 is ANQGSEA in the germline V gene. This chain's CDR3 is CSVGVMNTEAFF. The CDR3 nucleotides read TGCAGCGTCGGGGTTATGAACACTGAAGCTTTCTTT.

The genes are TRBV29-1 and TRBJ2-1; D uncertain. CDR1 is SQVTM and CDR2 is ANQGSEA in the germline V gene. Deletions cut 3 bases from V and 6 bases from J, with 15 bases between. The CDR3 contains 14 residues. The CDR3 loop is CSVDETVLGNEQFF. The CDR3 region has the DNA TGCAGCGTTGATGAGACCGTCTTGGGCAATGAGCAGTTCTTC.